What follows are 3 T cell receptor beta chains derived from one specimen sequenced in a study of blood T cell repertoires in COVID-19. Produced via immunoSEQ multiplex PCR; TCRdb's table is partial and in-frame only. Among fewer than 350,000 clones listed, approximately 89% were seen once. The sequenced sample consisted of peripheral blood. These receptors were collected from a woman aged 45-59 years who had recovered from COVID-19.

This chain uses TRBV2 with TRBJ2-1; 7 nucleotides agree with TRBD2. V lost 6 bases, J lost 1 base, and 6 bases stayed unmatched. Germline V gives CDR1 SNHLY, CDR2 FYNNEI. This CDR3 spans 15 amino acids. This chain's CDR3 is CASREGLTSYNEQFF. The CDR3 DNA reads as TGTGCCAGCAGGGAGGGACTAACTTCCTACAATGAGCAGTTCTTC.

V is TRBV2 and J is TRBJ2-1; D is unclear. Germline V gives CDR1 SNHLY, CDR2 FYNNEI. The V end lost 6 bases, the J end lost 6 bases, and 12 bases lay between the germline ends. The CDR3 covers 13 residues. This CDR3 reads CASRENYINEQFF. The CDR3 DNA reads as TGTGCCAGCAGAGAGAACTACATCAATGAGCAGTTCTTC.

This clone was detected once. The rearrangement joins TRBV28 to TRBJ2-2, with D unclear. Germline CDR1 reads MDHEN; CDR2 reads SYDVKM. CDR3 size: 12 residues. Trimming stripped 2 bases from V and 4 bases from J, with 2 bases between. CDR3 DNA sequence: TGTGCCAGCAGTTTACGCACCGGGGAGCTGTTTTTT. It translates to CASSLRTGELFF. The entire variable domain, with the rest obtained from reference TRBV28 and TRBJ2-2, is as follows: DVKVTQSSRYLVKRTGEKVFLECVQDMDHENMFWYRQDPGLGLRLIYFSYDVKMKEKGDIPEGYSVSREKKERFSLILESASTNQTSMYLCASSLRTGELFFGEGSRLTVL.